A single sample gave rise to the 32 T cell receptor beta chains below, sequenced in a study of vaccination and CD4 T cells after COVID-19 (dated by TCRdb to between 2021 and 2022). Libraries came from PCR. Sequencer: Illumina iSeq 100. TCR sequencing of DNA from cultured CD4+ T cells used the Oncomine TCR Beta short-read assay at the Johns Hopkins FTIC core. The public sequencing data were trimmed at Q25 with fastp and processed into clonotypes with MiXCR by TCRdb, which kept only in-frame beta chains. One record per CDR3 amino acid sequence lists the most common genes and DNA. The sample records some 14,000 distinct CDR3 sequences, roughly 27% of which are singletons. About 20% of the sample is in the top ten clones. These receptors' targets are unknown. What the treatment or condition label conveys for this sample: roughly nine-day PBMC culture with coronavirus spike peptide pools or control peptides (ViraFEST assay).

The source material was CD4+ T cells from blood, cultured in vitro, sampled before SARS-CoV-2 vaccination. The receptors derive from a human donor who received a COVID-19 vaccine.

The sample holds a few counts of this clonotype. The chain recombines TRBV10-3 with TRBJ1-2; TRBD1 matches 7 bases. This CDR3 contains 13 residues. From germline, CDR1 is ENHRY and CDR2 SYGVKD. Trimming took 3 bases from V and 6 from J; bases not matched to a gene: 4. CDR3 sequence: CAISDRGPDGYTF. Written as DNA, the CDR3 is TGTGCCATCAGTGATAGGGGGCCCGATGGCTACACCTTC.

J is TRBJ2-7 and V is TRBV6-5, with D perhaps matching TRBD2 (5 bases). V lost 2 bases and J lost 0, with 14 bases in between. The germline V gene encodes CDR1 MNHEY and CDR2 SVGAGI. The CDR3 runs to 16 residues. CDR3 in DNA: TGTGCCAGCAGTTACGTGGGATTCACTAGCTCCTACGAGCAGTACTTC. It encodes CASSYVGFTSSYEQYF.

The chain employs TRBV12-3 or TRBV12-4 and TRBJ1-3; D uncertain. CDR3 size: 13 residues. V lost 6 bases and J 1 base, leaving 7 bases between the germline ends. CDR3 DNA sequence: TGTGCCAGCAGAACAGATTCTGGAAACACCATATATTTT. Translation gives CASRTDSGNTIYF.

This clonotype was found a few times. The gene calls are TRBV5-4 and TRBJ2-7, with a possible D match to TRBD2 (5 bases). The CDR3 contains 15 residues. The V end lost 1 base, the J end lost 2 bases, and 13 bases lay between the germline ends. The V gene's germline CDR1 is SGHNT and CDR2 YYREEE (reference sequence). The chain's CDR3 is CASSLRGSSPYEQYF. The CDR3 region has the DNA TGTGCCAGCAGCTTGCGAGGGAGCAGCCCCTACGAGCAGTACTTC.

The chain uses TRBV20-1 and TRBJ2-1; 9 bases are a match to TRBD2. This CDR3 contains 15 residues. Germline values: CDR1 DFQATT, CDR2 SNEGSKA (reference sequence). J lost 8 bases, V lost 0 bases, and 8 bases had no gene match. The CDR3 DNA is TGCAGTGCTAGAGATCCCCCGCGGGGGGGCCATGAGCAGTTCTTC. Its protein product is CSARDPPRGGHEQFF.

This sequence joins TRBV6-1 and TRBJ2-7, with D perhaps TRBD2 (6 bases). V lost 6 bases, J lost 6 bases, and 21 bases lay in between. The germline gives CDR1 MNHNS, CDR2 SASEGT. This CDR3 spans 15 amino acids. The CDR3, as DNA: TGTGCCAGCAGCCGGCGGGACGGCCAAAGTATCGAGCAGTACTTC. This codes for CASSRRDGQSIEQYF.

The CDR3 reads CASSQTRSGGAVSEQFF. The CDR3 coding sequence is TGTGCCAGCAGCCAAACCCGTAGCGGGGGGGCCGTGAGTGAGCAGTTCTTC. J is TRBJ2-1 and V is TRBV6-2 or TRBV6-3; TRBD2 aligns across 11 bases. CDR1 is MNHEY, CDR2 SVGEGT, per germline. V gave up 6 bases and J gave up 9 bases; unmatched junction bases: 16. The length of the CDR3 is 17 residues.

In its sample, this clonotype ranks as medium-sized (0.01 to 0.1%). V is TRBV12-3 or TRBV12-4 and J is TRBJ1-5; D is perhaps TRBD1 (5 bases). CDR3 length equals 17 residues. Trimming removed 3 bases at V and 1 base at J, with 16 bases between. The chain's CDR3 is CASSFGTILTSNQPQHF. CDR3 coding DNA: TGTGCCAGCAGTTTTGGGACTATACTCACAAGCAATCAGCCCCAGCATTTT.

The chain uses TRBV2 and TRBJ2-5; D gene unclear. The CDR3 is made up of 13 amino acids. Trimming stripped 3 bases from V and 1 base from J, with 6 bases between. Germline V lookup: CDR1 SNHLY, CDR2 FYNNEI. The DNA of the CDR3 is TGTGCCAGCAGTGAGAGAATCCAAGAGACCCAGTACTTC. It is translated as CASSERIQETQYF.

Only a few counts were recorded for this clonotype. The rearrangement uses TRBV19 and TRBJ1-2; possibly TRBD1 for D (5 bases). Germline V gives CDR1 LNHDA, CDR2 SQIVND (reference sequence). The CDR3 has 14 residues. Trimming cost V 1 base and J 4 bases, with 10 bases left between them. In DNA, the CDR3 is TGTGCCAGTAGTATAGGGAGGGGTACCTATGGCTACACCTTC. Translating gives CASSIGRGTYGYTF.

This clonotype was detected only a few times. V is TRBV24-1 and J is TRBJ2-1; TRBD2 might be the D (5 bases). CDR1 KGHDR and CDR2 SFDVKD come from the germline V gene. V was clipped by 5 bases and J by 4 bases, with 29 bases between them. The CDR3 is 20 residues long. CDR3 nucleotide sequence: TGTGCCACCAGTGGGGCCCCTAGCAGAGTTCTCCCGAACACATACAATGAGCAGTTCTTC. It is translated as CATSGAPSRVLPNTYNEQFF.

The chain has TRBV4-1 and TRBJ2-5; D remains ambiguous. Germline-derived CDR1 and CDR2 are MGHRA and YSYEKL. This CDR3 has 14 residues. Trimming cost V 4 bases and J 4 bases, with 13 bases left between them. The CDR3 DNA sequence: TGCGCCAGCAGCCTCGGCGTGAAGGGAGAGACCCAGTACTTC. Its translation: CASSLGVKGETQYF.

The table lists this clonotype with a few counts. The chain uses TRBV7-8 and TRBJ1-1; maybe TRBD1 (5 bases). V dropped 4 bases and J dropped 1 base, with 10 bases sitting between them. This CDR3 contains 14 residues. Germline assignment: CDR1 SGHVS and CDR2 FQNEAQ. The CDR3 is CASSSQGRNTEAFF. In DNA form, the CDR3 reads TGTGCCAGCAGCTCCCAGGGAAGGAACACTGAAGCTTTCTTT.

The table lists this clonotype with a few counts. The rearrangement joins TRBV6-1 to TRBJ2-7, with TRBD2 identical over 11 bases. The trim removed 6 bases at V and 2 bases at J, leaving 6 bases unmatched. This CDR3 region has 15 residues. CDR1 MNHNS and CDR2 SASEGT come from the germline V gene. CDR3 bases: TGTGCCAGCAGAGACACTAGCGGGGGCCCCTACGAGCAGTACTTC. It translates to CASRDTSGGPYEQYF.

V is TRBV12-3 or TRBV12-4 and J is TRBJ2-3; no definite D call. Trimming took 5 bases from V and 4 from J, leaving 10 bases between them. The CDR3 length is 13 residues. The CDR3 loop is CASSREVADTQYF. CDR3 bases: TGTGCCAGCAGTCGTGAAGTTGCAGATACGCAGTATTTT.

The chain has TRBV5-6 and TRBJ2-6; D is undetermined. Germline lookup yields CDR1 SGHDT and CDR2 YYEEEE. V gave up 2 bases and J gave up 1 base, with 10 bases separating them. The CDR3 loop spans 16 amino acids. The CDR3 region is CASSFLSRSGANVLTF. The CDR3 DNA reads as TGTGCCAGCAGCTTTTTATCCAGGTCTGGGGCCAACGTCCTGACTTTC.

This clonotype has only a few counts. V and J are TRBV2 and TRBJ2-4; D gene uncertain. The length of the CDR3 is 15 residues. The V gene lost 6 bases and the J gene lost 0 bases, with 12 bases spanning the gap. Germline V gene lookup returns CDR1 SNHLY and CDR2 FYNNEI. CDR3 sequence: CASRARAAAKNIQYF. CDR3 coding DNA: TGTGCCAGCAGGGCTCGGGCAGCAGCCAAAAACATTCAGTACTTC.

The chain links TRBV3-1 to TRBJ1-6, with unresolved D. The germline V gene has CDR1 LGHDT and CDR2 YNNKEL (reference sequence). The CDR3 loop spans 14 amino acids. V dropped 1 base and J dropped 10 bases, with 11 bases sitting between them. CDR3 sequence (DNA): TGTGCCAGCAGCCAAGGCCCGGTATGGTCACCCCTCCACTTT. Translated: CASSQGPVWSPLHF.

This clonotype turned up a few times. The gene calls are TRBV20-1 and TRBJ1-1; weak D call: TRBD1 (6 bases). CDR3 length: 14 residues. Trimming removed 0 bases from V and 0 bases from J, with 8 bases in between. Germline-derived CDR1 and CDR2 are DFQATT and SNEGSKA (reference sequence). The CDR3 DNA is TGCAGTGCTAGAGATTGGACAGTGAACACTGAAGCTTTCTTT. This encodes CSARDWTVNTEAFF.

The chain couples TRBV30 to TRBJ1-5; 7 bases align to TRBD1. CDR1 and CDR2 from the germline V gene are GTSNPN and SVGIG (reference sequence). The V segment lost 3 bases and the J segment 1 base; nucleotides outside the gene matches: 6. The CDR3 is 15 amino acids. DNA for the CDR3: TGTGCCTGGAGCCCCGGACAGGCAAGCAATCAGCCCCAGCATTTT. Protein sequence: CAWSPGQASNQPQHF.

A few counts support this clonotype. The V call is TRBV12-3 or TRBV12-4, the J call TRBJ1-2; D might be TRBD1 (6 bases). The ends were cut back, 6 bases at V and 4 bases at J, with 15 bases in the middle. The CDR3 has 14 amino acids. The CDR3 spells CASSHRVLSYGYTF. CDR3 bases: TGTGCCAGCAGCCACAGGGTTTTGAGCTATGGCTACACCTTC.

The genes are TRBV15 and TRBJ1-6; tentatively, D is TRBD1 (5 bases). There are 13 residues in the CDR3. Trimming stripped 8 bases from V and 8 bases from J, with 13 bases between. Germline-derived CDR1 and CDR2 are LNHNV and YYDKDF (reference sequence). The CDR3 spells CATGGGTYSPLHF. CDR3 DNA sequence: TGTGCCACCGGGGGAGGTACCTATTCACCCCTCCACTTT.

This CDR3 reads CASSKGTHAGETQYF. In nucleotides, the CDR3 is TGTGCCAGCAGTAAAGGGACCCATGCGGGAGAGACCCAGTACTTC. The rearrangement joins TRBV7-9 to TRBJ2-5, with D possibly called TRBD1 or TRBD2 (5 bases each). CDR1 is SEHNR, CDR2 FQNEAQ, per germline (reference sequence). Trimming took off 6 bases at V and 4 bases at J, with 18 bases between the two ends. The CDR3 is 15 residues long. The full variable domain, rest sourced from reference TRBV7-9 and TRBJ2-5, is DTGVSQNPRHKITKRGQNVTFRCDPISEHNRLYWYRQTLGQGPEFLTYFQNEAQLEKSRLLSDRFSAERPKGSFSTLEIQRTEQGDSAMYLCASSKGTHAGETQYFGPGTRLLVL.

This clonotype has only one observation. The rearrangement joins TRBV6-4 to TRBJ1-1, with D possibly TRBD1 on 5 matching bases. V lost 6 bases and J 0 bases, leaving 8 bases between the germline ends. Germline V gene lookup returns CDR1 MRHNA and CDR2 SNTAGT. The CDR3 totals 13 residues. As DNA, the CDR3 is TGTGCCAGCAGCTCGACAGTGAACACTGAAGCTTTCTTT. Its protein product is CASSSTVNTEAFF.

The chain is built from TRBV4-2 and TRBJ2-3, with 13 bases identical to TRBD2. Per the germline V gene, CDR1 is LGHNA and CDR2 is YNFKEQ. The CDR3 spans 15 residues. The ends lost 4 bases at V and 14 bases at J; junction bases unmatched: 12. The CDR3 protein is CASSRGTSGDNLRYF. The CDR3 DNA reads as TGTGCCAGCAGCCGGGGGACTAGCGGGGACAATTTACGGTATTTT.

The rearrangement links TRBV30 to TRBJ1-2, with 7 bases identical to TRBD1. Germline values: CDR1 GTSNPN, CDR2 SVGIG (reference sequence). The ends lost 2 bases at V and 7 bases at J; junction bases unmatched: 10. The CDR3 consists of 14 residues. In DNA, the CDR3 is TGTGCCTGGAGTCCTCCTTACAGGGGTTTTGGCTACACCTTC. Amino acid sequence: CAWSPPYRGFGYTF.

This clonotype was observed a few times. V is TRBV30 and J is TRBJ1-6; D remains unclear. Deletions cut 2 bases from V and 5 bases from J, with 7 bases between. The V gene's germline CDR1 is GTSNPN and CDR2 SVGIG (reference sequence). The CDR3 is 13 residues long. The CDR3 DNA follows: TGTGCCTGGAGTACCCGGGATAATTCACCCCTCCACTTT. Protein: CAWSTRDNSPLHF.

This clonotype was seen a handful of times. The chain has TRBV5-1 and TRBJ2-1, with 15 bases identical to TRBD2. This CDR3 contains 15 residues. Per germline, CDR1 SGHRS and CDR2 YFSETQ. V was pared by 3 bases and J by 9 bases, with 4 bases of the junction left unmatched. DNA of the CDR3: TGCGCCAGCAGCTGGACTAGCGGGGGGGCCACTGAGCAGTTCTTC. Protein product: CASSWTSGGATEQFF.

The chain couples TRBV6-1 to TRBJ1-2; D is possibly TRBD1 (6 bases). The CDR3 covers 14 residues. The germline V gene encodes CDR1 MNHNS and CDR2 SASEGT. V lost 2 bases to trimming and J lost 0 bases, with 7 bases between them. The CDR3 DNA reads TGTGCCAGCAGTGAAAGGGGGGCTAACTATGGCTACACCTTC. It is translated as CASSERGANYGYTF.

This clonotype has only a few counts. The chain joins TRBV6-1 to TRBJ1-6; D not resolved. Germline values: CDR1 MNHNS, CDR2 SASEGT. The CDR3 length is 13 residues. The ends were cut back, 11 bases at V and 8 bases at J, with 16 bases in the middle. The CDR3 sequence is CAAGTQRDSPLHF. Written as DNA, the CDR3 is TGTGCCGCGGGCACCCAAAGGGATTCACCCCTCCACTTT.

This chain links TRBV6-1 with TRBJ1-4; D is unclear. The germline V gene encodes CDR1 MNHNS and CDR2 SASEGT. The length of the CDR3 is 15 residues. With 2 bases removed from V and 0 bases from J, the gap between germline ends came to 7 bases. The CDR3 nucleotides are TGTGCCAGCAGTGAACAAGCTGCAACTAATGAAAAACTGTTTTTT. This sequence encodes CASSEQAATNEKLFF.

This clonotype has a handful of counts. The chain carries TRBV7-9 and TRBJ2-2; the D is unclear. Germline lookup yields CDR1 SEHNR and CDR2 FQNEAQ (reference sequence). The CDR3 has 14 residues. V lost 5 bases and J lost 2, with 9 bases in between. CDR3 nucleotides: TGTGCCAGCAGCACCGATTACAACACCGGGGAGCTGTTTTTT. Its translation is CASSTDYNTGELFF.